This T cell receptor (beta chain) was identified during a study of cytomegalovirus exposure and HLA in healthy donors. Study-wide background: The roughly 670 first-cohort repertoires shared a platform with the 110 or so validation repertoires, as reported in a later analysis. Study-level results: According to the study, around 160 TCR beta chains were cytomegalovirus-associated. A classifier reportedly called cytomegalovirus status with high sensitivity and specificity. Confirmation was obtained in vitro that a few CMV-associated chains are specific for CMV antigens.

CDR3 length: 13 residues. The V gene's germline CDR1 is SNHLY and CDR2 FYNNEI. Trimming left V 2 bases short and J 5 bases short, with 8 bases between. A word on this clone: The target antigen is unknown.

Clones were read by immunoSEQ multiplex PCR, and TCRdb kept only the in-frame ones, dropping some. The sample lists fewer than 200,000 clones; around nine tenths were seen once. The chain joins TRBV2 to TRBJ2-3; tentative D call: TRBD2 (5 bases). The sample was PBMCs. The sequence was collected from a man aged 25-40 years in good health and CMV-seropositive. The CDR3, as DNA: TGTGCCAGCAGTGAATCACTAGTAGATACGCAGTATTTT. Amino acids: CASSESLVDTQYF. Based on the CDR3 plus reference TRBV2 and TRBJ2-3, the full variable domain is EPEVTQTPSHQVTQMGQEVILRCVPISNHLYFYWYRQILGQKVEFLVSFYNNEISEKSEIFDDQFSVERPDGSNFTLKIRSTKLEDSAMYFCASSESLVDTQYFGPGTRLTVL.